The 8 T cell receptor beta chains presented below share a single source sample, sequenced in a study of shared clonotypes between healthy human individuals. Some clones are missing from TCRdb's copy, which holds only in-frame ones; the method was immunoSEQ multiplex PCR. The sample has approximately 500,000 clones, 90% to 96% seen once. Sequencing was performed on naive CD4+ T cells sorted from blood. As to subset: CD45RA+ positively selected. These receptors all come from a woman aged 25 to 39 in good health.

This clone has only one observation. The genes are TRBV27 and TRBJ1-6; unclear D gene. Between the trimmed V and J ends, which lost 8 bases and 2 bases, there was a span of 10 bases. CDR1 MNHEY and CDR2 SMNVEV come from the germline V gene (reference sequence). The length of the CDR3 is 14 residues. CDR3 loop: CASGPGTYNSPLHF. CDR3 bases: TGTGCCAGCGGACCCGGGACCTATAATTCACCCCTCCACTTT.

The chain is built from TRBV19 and TRBJ1-1; D is possibly TRBD1 (6 bases). CDR3 size: 13 residues. Trimming removed 6 bases at V and 1 base at J, with 9 bases between. Germline V gives CDR1 LNHDA, CDR2 SQIVND (reference sequence). Written as DNA, the CDR3 is TGTGCCAGTAGCGACAGGCGGAACACTGAAGCTTTCTTT. This sequence encodes CASSDRRNTEAFF. Based on the CDR3 plus reference TRBV19 and TRBJ1-1, the full variable domain is DGGITQSPKYLFRKEGQNVTLSCEQNLNHDAMYWYRQDPGQGLRLIYYSQIVNDFQKGDIAEGYSVSREKKESFPLTVTSAQKNPTAFYLCASSDRRNTEAFFGQGTRLTVV.

This chain links TRBV5-1 with TRBJ1-4, with TRBD1 identical over 7 bases. Germline V gene lookup returns CDR1 SGHRS and CDR2 YFSETQ. There are 14 residues in the CDR3. Unmatched junction bases numbered 5, after V lost 1 base and J lost 8 bases. For the CDR3, the DNA is TGCGCCAGCAGCTTGAACAGGGGTGAAGAAAAACTGTTTTTT. It translates to CASSLNRGEEKLFF.

The rearrangement uses TRBV7-4 and TRBJ2-5; 10 bases fit TRBD2. Trimming cost V 3 bases and J 7 bases; bases outside gene matches: 11. The CDR3 spans 16 residues. Germline V gene data show CDR1 as SGHVT and CDR2 as SQSDAQ. CDR3 DNA sequence: TGTGCCAGCAGCTTGAGCGGGAGGGCTGGTCGGTGGACCCAGTACTTC. This codes for CASSLSGRAGRWTQYF.

A remark on this clone: Other DNA sequences in this sample translate to the same CDR3. The CDR3 is CASSQDGTGGEKLFF. The DNA for the CDR3 is TGCGCCAGCAGCCAAGATGGGACAGGGGGAGAAAAACTGTTTTTT. The chain uses TRBV4-1 and TRBJ1-4; TRBD1 aligns across 11 bases. After removal of 0 bases from V and 8 bases from J, the junction contained 2 bases not matched to a gene. Germline V lookup: CDR1 MGHRA, CDR2 YSYEKL. This CDR3 region has 15 residues.

The chain uses TRBV2 and TRBJ2-5; D could derive from TRBD1 or TRBD2 (6 bases each). Trimming left V 1 base short and J 6 bases short, with 12 bases between. CDR1 is SNHLY and CDR2 is FYNNEI in the germline V gene. This CDR3 contains 14 residues. The CDR3: CASSEEGGVKTQYF. DNA for the CDR3: TGTGCCAGCAGTGAAGAGGGGGGAGTGAAGACCCAGTACTTC.

V is TRBV5-1 and J is TRBJ1-2, with 11 nucleotides matching TRBD1. V gave up 3 bases and J gave up 4 bases; unmatched junction bases: 2. CDR3 size: 14 residues. Germline loops: CDR1 SGHRS, CDR2 YFSETQ. CDR3 nucleotides: TGCGCCAGCAGCTGGACAGGGGGCAGCTATGGCTACACCTTC. It is translated as CASSWTGGSYGYTF.

This chain joins TRBV11-2 and TRBJ2-3; D not certain. The CDR3 spans 13 residues. Trimming removed 0 bases from V and 2 bases from J, with 3 bases in between. Germline V gene data show CDR1 as SGHAT and CDR2 as FQNNGV. The CDR3: CASSLEFTDTQYF. CDR3 DNA: TGTGCCAGCAGCTTAGAGTTCACAGATACGCAGTATTTT.